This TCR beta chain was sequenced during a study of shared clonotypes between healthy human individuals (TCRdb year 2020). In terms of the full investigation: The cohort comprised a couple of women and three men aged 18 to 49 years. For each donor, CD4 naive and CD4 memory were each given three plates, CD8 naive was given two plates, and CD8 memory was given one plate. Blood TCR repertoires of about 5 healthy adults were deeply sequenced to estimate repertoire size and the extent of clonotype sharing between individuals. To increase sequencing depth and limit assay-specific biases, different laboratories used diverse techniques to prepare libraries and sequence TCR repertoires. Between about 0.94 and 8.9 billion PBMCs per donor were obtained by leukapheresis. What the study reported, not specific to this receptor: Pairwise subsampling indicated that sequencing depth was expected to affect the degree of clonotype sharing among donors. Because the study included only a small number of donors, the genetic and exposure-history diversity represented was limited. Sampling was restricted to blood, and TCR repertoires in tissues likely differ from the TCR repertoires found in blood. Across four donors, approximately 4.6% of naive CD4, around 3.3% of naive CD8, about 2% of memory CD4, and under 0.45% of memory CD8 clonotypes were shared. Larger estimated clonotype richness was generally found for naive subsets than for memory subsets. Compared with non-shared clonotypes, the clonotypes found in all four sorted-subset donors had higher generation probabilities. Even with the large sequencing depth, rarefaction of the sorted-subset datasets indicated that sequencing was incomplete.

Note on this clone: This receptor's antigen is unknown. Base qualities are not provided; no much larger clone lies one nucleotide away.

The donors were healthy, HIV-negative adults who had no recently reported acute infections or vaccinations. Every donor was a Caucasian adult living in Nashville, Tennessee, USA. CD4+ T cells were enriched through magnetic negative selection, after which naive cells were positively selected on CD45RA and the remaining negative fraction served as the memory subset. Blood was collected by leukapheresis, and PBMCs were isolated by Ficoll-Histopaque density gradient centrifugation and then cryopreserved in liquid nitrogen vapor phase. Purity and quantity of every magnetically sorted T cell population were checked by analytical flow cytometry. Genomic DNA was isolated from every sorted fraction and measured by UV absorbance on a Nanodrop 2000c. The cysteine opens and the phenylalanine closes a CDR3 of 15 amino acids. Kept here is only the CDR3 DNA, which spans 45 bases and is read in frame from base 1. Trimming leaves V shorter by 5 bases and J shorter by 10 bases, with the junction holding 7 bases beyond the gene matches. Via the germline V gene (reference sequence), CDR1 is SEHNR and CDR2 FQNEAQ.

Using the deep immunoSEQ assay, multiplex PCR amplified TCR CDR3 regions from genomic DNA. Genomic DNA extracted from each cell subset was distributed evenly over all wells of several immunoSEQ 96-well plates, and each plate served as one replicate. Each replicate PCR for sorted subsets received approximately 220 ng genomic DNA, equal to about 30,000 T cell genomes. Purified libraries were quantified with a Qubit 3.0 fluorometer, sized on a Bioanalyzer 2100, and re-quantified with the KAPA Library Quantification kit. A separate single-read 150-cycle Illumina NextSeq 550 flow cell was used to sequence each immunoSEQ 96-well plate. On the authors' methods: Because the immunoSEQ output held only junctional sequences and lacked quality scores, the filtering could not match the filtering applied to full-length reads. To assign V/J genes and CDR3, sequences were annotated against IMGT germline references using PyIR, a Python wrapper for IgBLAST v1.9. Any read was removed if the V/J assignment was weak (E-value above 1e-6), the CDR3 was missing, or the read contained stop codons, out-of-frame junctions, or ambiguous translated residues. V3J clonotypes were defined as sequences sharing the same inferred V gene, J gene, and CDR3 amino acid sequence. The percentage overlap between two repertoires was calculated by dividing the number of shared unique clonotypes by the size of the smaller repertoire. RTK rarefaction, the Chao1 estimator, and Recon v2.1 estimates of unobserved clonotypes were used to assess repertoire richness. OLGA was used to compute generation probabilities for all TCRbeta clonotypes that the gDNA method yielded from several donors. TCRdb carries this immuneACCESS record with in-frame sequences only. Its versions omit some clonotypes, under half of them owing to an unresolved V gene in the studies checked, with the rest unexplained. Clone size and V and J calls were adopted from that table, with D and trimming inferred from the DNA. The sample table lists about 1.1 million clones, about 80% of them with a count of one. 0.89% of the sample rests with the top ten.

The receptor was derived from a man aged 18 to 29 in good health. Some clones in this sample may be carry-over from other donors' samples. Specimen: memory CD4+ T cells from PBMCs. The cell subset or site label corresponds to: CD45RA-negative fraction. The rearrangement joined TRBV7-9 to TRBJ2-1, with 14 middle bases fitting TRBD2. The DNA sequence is TGTGCCAGCAGCCCACGGGGACTAGCGGGAGTCGAGCAGTTCTTC. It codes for CASSPRGLAGVEQFF.